This T cell receptor (beta chain) derives from a study of control samples from healthy donors and cancer patients (dated by TCRdb to 2019 to 2021). Comment on this clone: The specificity of this receptor is unknown. No base qualities exist here, and no much larger clone lies one base off it.

From a lookup of the germline V gene, CDR1 and CDR2 are SNHLY and FYNNEI. Taken from cysteine to phenylalanine, the CDR3 has 15 residues. The read is trimmed to its CDR3 DNA, 45 bases read in frame from base 1. Deletion took 6 bases off V and 0 bases off J, with a span of 13 bases between the germline ends. The method was the immunoSEQ multiplex PCR assay. TCRdb stores this immuneACCESS table with in-frame sequences only. Part of the clones is absent; in the studies checked, under half of the shortfall reflects unresolved V genes, and no reason is known for the rest. Here the sample has around 99,000 clones; around 89% occur a single time. The top ten clones comprise around 17% of the sample.

This receptor was taken from a woman in her forties or fifties in good health. Material for sequencing was blood. The sequence is built from TRBV2 and TRBJ2-3, with the D gene too uncertain to name. The CDR3 reads CASSRGRSSTDTQYF. The nucleotides read TGTGCCAGCAGCCGCGGCCGGTCTAGCACAGATACGCAGTATTTT. Full variable domain (CDR3 extended with the reference TRBV2 and TRBJ2-3 proteins): EPEVTQTPSHQVTQMGQEVILRCVPISNHLYFYWYRQILGQKVEFLVSFYNNEISEKSEIFDDQFSVERPDGSNFTLKIRSTKLEDSAMYFCASSRGRSSTDTQYFGPGTRLTVL.